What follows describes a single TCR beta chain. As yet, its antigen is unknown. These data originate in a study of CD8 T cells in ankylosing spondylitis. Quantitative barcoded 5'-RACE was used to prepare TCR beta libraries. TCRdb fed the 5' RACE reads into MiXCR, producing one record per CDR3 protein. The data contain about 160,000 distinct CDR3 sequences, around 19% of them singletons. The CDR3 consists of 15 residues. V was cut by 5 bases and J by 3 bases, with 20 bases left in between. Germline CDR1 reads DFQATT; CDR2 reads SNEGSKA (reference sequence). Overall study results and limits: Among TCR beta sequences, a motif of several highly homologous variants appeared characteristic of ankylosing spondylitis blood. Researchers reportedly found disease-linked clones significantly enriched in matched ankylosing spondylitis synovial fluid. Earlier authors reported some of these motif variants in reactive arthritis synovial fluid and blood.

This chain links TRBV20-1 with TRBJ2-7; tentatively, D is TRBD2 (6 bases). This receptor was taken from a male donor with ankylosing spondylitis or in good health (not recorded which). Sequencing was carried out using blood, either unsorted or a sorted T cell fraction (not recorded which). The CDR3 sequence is CSAVEGRLGSYEQYF. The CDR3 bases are TGCAGTGCTGTAGAGGGGAGACTAGGAAGCTACGAGCAGTACTTC.